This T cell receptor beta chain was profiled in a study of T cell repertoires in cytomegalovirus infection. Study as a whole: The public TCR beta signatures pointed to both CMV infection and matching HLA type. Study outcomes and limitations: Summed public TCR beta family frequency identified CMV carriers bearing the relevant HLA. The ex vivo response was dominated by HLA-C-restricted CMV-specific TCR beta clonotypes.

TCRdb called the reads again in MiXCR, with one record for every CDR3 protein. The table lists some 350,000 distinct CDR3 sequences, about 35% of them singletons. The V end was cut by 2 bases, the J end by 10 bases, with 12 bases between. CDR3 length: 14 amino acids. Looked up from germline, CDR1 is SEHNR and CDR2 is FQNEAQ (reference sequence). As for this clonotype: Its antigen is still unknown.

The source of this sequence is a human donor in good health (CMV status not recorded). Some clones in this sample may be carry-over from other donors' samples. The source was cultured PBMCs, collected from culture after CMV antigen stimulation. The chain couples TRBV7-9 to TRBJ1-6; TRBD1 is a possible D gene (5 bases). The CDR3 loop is CASSLRDVWSPLHF. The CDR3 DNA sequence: TGTGCCAGCAGCTTAAGGGACGTATGGTCACCCCTCCACTTT.